These 6 T cell receptor beta chains were all obtained from the same sample, sequenced in a study of T cell responses to AZD1222 COVID-19 vaccine. Using immunoSEQ multiplex PCR, the repertoire was profiled, and TCRdb retains in-frame clones only, with some absent. Here the sample spans 90,000 to 110,000 clones, roughly 87% being singletons. The sequenced sample was peripheral blood, obtained on day 0 of AZD1222 vaccination. The receptors were sampled from an adult in good health.

This clone turned up a few times. Other DNA sequences in the same sample also yield this CDR3. This sequence joins TRBV5-1 and TRBJ2-7; 7 positions agree with TRBD1. The CDR3 contains 13 residues. Trimming cost V 2 bases and J 2 bases; bases outside gene matches: 1. Germline V gene sequence: CDR1 SGHRS, CDR2 YFSETQ. CDR3: CASSLDRAYEQYF. DNA for the CDR3: TGCGCCAGCAGCTTAGACAGGGCCTACGAGCAGTACTTC.

The CDR3 DNA reads TGTGCCAGCAGTTATCGGATCACAGGGGACACCGGGGAGCTGTTTTTT. Its translation is CASSYRITGDTGELFF. The rearrangement joins TRBV6-2 or TRBV6-3 to TRBJ2-2; 7 bases agree with TRBD1. CDR3 length: 16 amino acids. Germline CDR1 and CDR2: MNHEY and SVGEGT. After removal of 3 bases from V and 3 bases from J, the junction contained 7 bases not matched to a gene.

This rearrangement joins TRBV10-3 to TRBJ1-6; D unclear. The germline CDR1 and CDR2 sequences are ENHRY and SYGVKD. The CDR3 is 13 amino acids. Trimming stripped 6 bases from V and 7 bases from J, with 10 bases between. The CDR3 reads CAIRYSTNSPLHF. For the CDR3, the DNA is TGTGCCATCAGGTACAGTACAAATTCACCCCTCCACTTT.

The V call is TRBV21-1, the J call TRBJ2-7; TRBD1, as called in the table, went unchecked against the DNA. TRBV21-1 corresponds to a pseudogene. CDR3 length: 15 amino acids. The CDR3 reads CASSTSTGIRYEQYF. CDR3 nucleotides: TGTGCCAGCAGCACATCGACAGGGATTCGCTACGAGCAGTACTTC.

This CDR3 is CASSIEGQGFAIGLAREQFF. The CDR3 DNA sequence: TGTGCCAGTAGTATAGAGGGACAGGGTTTTGCGATCGGACTAGCAAGGGAGCAGTTCTTC. V is TRBV19 and J is TRBJ2-1, with D possibly TRBD1 on 9 matching bases. CDR1 LNHDA and CDR2 SQIVND come from the germline V gene (reference sequence). The length of the CDR3 is 20 residues. Trimming shortened V by 0 bases and J by 10 bases, and 31 bases separated the two germline ends.

The chain carries TRBV29-1 and TRBJ1-5, with TRBD1 identical over 7 bases. Germline CDR1 is SQVTM and CDR2 is ANQGSEA. This CDR3 comprises 15 residues. V lost 7 bases, J lost 4 bases, and 13 bases stayed unmatched. In nucleotides, the CDR3 is TGCAGCGCCGTTGTTAGGACAGGAGAAAATCAGCCCCAGCATTTT. Residues: CSAVVRTGENQPQHF.